This T cell receptor beta chain was captured in a study of persistence of HIV-infected CD4 T cells. The stimulus was an HIV-1 Gag 15-mer peptide pool, about 1 ug/peptide/mL. CD40L/CD69 double-negative CD45RO-high memory CD4+ T cells were collected. This was the immunoSEQ version 4 assay in survey mode. Produced via immunoSEQ multiplex PCR; TCRdb's table is partial and in-frame only. The sample includes about 36,000 clones, about 84% seen only once; the top ten take approximately 5.4%. Trimming pared 0 bases from V and 0 bases from J, leaving 10 bases between. CDR3 size: 16 residues. Germline CDR1 and CDR2: SGHRS and YFSETQ. This clone was recorded only once. Its specificity is not known.

The chain couples TRBV5-1 to TRBJ1-5; D gene uncertain. This TCR was sampled from an adult with HIV. The donor label of this sample is uncertain. Here the sequenced sample was cultured CD4+ T cells from PBMCs, taken from a patient who received antiretroviral therapy. The CDR3 protein is CASSLAGSYSNQPQHF. CDR3 nucleotides: TGCGCCAGCAGCTTGGCCGGCAGTTATAGCAATCAGCCCCAGCATTTT.